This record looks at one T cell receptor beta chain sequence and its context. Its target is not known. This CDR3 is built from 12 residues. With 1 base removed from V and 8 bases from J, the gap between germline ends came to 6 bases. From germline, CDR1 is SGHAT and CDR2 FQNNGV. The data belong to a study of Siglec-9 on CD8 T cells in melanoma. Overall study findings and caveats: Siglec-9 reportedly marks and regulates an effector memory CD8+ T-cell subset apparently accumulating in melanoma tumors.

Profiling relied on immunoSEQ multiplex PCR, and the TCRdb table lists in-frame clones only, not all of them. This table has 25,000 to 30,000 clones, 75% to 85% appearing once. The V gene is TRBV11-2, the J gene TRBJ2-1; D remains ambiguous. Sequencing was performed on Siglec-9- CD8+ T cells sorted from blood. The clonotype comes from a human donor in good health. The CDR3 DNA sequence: TGTGCCAGCAGCTTAGGTGGGGATGAGCAGTTCTTC. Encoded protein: CASSLGGDEQFF.